This T cell receptor beta chain was recovered during a study of T cell responses to AZD1222 COVID-19 vaccine. Second-dose intervals near 4 or 12 weeks were combined. On this clone itself: Its antigen is still unknown.

Study-wide results and caveats: After the peak T cell response, and only then, were repertoires sampled. Compared with day 0, the breadth and depth of the Spike-specific TCR repertoire rose significantly after two doses of AZD1222. Spike regions recognized by vaccine-associated CD4 TCRs spanned the protein, led by 160-218 and 743-854.

The data were produced by immunoSEQ multiplex PCR, yet TCRdb's version contains in-frame clones alone and is incomplete. The sample has about 150,000 clones; roughly 88% are singletons. The germline CDR1 and CDR2 sequences are SGHNT and YYREEE (reference sequence). CDR3 length: 13 amino acids. Trimming removed 3 bases at V and 8 bases at J, with 14 bases between. Specimen: peripheral blood, collected 28 days after the second AZD1222 dose. The sequence derives from an adult who received the AZD1222 COVID-19 vaccine. The J gene is TRBJ1-2, the V gene TRBV5-4; D is perhaps TRBD1 (6 bases). DNA of the CDR3: TGTGCCAGCAGCTCCGAACAGGGCCACGGCTACACCTTC. This gives the protein CASSSEQGHGYTF.